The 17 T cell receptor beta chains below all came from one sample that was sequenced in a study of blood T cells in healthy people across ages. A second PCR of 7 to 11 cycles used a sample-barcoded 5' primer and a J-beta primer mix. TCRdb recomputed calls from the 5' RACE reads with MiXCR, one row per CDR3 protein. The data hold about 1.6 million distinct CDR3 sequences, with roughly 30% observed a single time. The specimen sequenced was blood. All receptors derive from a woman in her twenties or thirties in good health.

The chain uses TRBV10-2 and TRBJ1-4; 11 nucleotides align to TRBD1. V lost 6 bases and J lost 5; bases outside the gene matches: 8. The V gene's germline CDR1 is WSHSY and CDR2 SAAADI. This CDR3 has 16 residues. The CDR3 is CASRDGQGALNEKLFF. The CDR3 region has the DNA TGCGCCAGCAGGGACGGACAGGGGGCGCTGAATGAAAAACTGTTTTTT.

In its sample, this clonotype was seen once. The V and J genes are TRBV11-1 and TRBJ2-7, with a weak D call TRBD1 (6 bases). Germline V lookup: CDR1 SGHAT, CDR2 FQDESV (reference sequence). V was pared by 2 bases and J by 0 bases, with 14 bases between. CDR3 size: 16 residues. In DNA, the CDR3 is TGTGCCAGCAGCTTAACCTATAGGGGGTGCTCCTACGAGCAGTACTTC. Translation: CASSLTYRGCSYEQYF.

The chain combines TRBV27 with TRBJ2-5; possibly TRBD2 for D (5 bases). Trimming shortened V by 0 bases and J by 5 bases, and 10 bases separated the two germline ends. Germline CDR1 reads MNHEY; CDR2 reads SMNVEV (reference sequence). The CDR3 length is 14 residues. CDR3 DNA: TGTGCCAGCAGTTTATCGAGGGTCCCGGAGACCCAGTACTTC. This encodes CASSLSRVPETQYF.

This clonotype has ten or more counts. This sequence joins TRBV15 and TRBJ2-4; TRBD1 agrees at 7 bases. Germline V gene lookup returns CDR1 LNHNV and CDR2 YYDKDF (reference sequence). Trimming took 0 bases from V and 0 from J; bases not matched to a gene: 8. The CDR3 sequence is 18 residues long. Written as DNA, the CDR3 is TGTGCCACCAGCAGAGAACTACAGGGGTCTCTAGCCAAAAACATTCAGTACTTC. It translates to CATSRELQGSLAKNIQYF. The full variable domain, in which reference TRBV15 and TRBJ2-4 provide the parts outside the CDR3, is DAMVIQNPRYQVTQFGKPVTLSCSQTLNHNVMYWYQQKSSQAPKLLFHYYDKDFNNEADTPDNFQSRRPNTSFCFLDIRSPGLGDTAMYLCATSRELQGSLAKNIQYFGAGTRLSVL.

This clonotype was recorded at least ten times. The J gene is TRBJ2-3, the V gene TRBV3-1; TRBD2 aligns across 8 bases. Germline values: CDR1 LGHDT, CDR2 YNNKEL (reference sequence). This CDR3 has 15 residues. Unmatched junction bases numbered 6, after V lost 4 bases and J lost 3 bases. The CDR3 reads CASSPRGGLTDTQYF. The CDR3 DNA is TGTGCCAGCAGCCCTCGGGGGGGCCTAACAGATACGCAGTATTTT.

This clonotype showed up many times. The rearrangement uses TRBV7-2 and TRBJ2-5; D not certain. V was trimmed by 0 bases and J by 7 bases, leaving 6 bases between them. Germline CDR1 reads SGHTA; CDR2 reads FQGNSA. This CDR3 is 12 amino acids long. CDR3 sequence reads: CASSLAPGTQYF. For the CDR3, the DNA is TGTGCCAGCAGCTTAGCGCCGGGGACCCAGTACTTC.

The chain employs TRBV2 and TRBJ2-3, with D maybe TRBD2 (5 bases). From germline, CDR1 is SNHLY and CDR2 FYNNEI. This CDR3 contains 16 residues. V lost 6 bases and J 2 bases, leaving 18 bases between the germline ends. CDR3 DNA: TGTGCCAGCAGCCCCGGGGTAGAAGGCCCCACAGATACGCAGTATTTT. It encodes CASSPGVEGPTDTQYF.

DNA for the CDR3: TGTGCCAGCAGCCAACTGTGGACGGGGCAAGAGACCCAGTACTTC. This translates into CASSQLWTGQETQYF. V and J are TRBV4-2 and TRBJ2-5; the D gene is possibly TRBD2 (5 bases). Trimming took 2 bases from V and 2 from J, leaving 12 bases between them. The CDR3 loop spans 15 amino acids. Germline V lookup: CDR1 LGHNA, CDR2 YNFKEQ.

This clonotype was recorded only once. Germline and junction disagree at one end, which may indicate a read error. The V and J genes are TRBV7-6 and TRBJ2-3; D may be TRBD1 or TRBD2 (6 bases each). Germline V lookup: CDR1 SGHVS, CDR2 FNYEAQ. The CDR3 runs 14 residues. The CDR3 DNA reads TGTGCCAGCAACCAAGGGCGGGACACAGATACGCGGTATTTT. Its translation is CASNQGRDTDTRYF.

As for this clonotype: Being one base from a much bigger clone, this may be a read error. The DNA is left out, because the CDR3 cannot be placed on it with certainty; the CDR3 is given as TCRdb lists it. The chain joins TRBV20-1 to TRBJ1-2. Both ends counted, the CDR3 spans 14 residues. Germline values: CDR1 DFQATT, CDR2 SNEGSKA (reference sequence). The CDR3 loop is CSVEDVSANYGCTF.

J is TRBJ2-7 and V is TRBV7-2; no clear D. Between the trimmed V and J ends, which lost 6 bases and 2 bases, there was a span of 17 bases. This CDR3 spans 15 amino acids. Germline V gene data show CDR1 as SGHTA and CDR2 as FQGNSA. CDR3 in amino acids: CASSLVPTRTYEQYF. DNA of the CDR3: TGTGCCAGCAGTCTAGTGCCGACTCGCACCTACGAGCAGTACTTC. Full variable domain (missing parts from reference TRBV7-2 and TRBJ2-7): GAGVSQSPSNKVTEKGKDVELRCDPISGHTALYWYRQSLGQGLEFLIYFQGNSAPDKSGLPSDRFSAERTGGSVSTLTIQRTQQEDSAVYLCASSLVPTRTYEQYFGPGTRLTVT.

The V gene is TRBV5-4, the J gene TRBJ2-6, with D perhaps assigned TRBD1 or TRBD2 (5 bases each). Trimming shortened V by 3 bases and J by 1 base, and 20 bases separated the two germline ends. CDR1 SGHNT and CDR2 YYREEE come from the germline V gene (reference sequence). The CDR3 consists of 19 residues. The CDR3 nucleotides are TGTGCCAGCAGCTGGGGGAGAGTGTCAGGTCGATCTGGGGCCAACGTCCTGACTTTC. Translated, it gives CASSWGRVSGRSGANVLTF.

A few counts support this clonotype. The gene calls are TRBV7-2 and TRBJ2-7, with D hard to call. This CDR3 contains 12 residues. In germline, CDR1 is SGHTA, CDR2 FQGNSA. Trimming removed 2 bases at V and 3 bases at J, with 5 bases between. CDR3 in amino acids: CASSLPVYEQYF. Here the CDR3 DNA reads TGTGCCAGCAGCTTACCTGTCTACGAGCAGTACTTC.

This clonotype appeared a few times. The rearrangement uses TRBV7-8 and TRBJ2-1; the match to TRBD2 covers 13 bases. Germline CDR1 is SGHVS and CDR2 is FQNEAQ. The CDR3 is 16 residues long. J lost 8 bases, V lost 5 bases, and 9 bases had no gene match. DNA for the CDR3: TGTGCCAGCAGCGACTGGGGGACTAGCGGGGTTGATGAGCAGTTCTTC. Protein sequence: CASSDWGTSGVDEQFF.

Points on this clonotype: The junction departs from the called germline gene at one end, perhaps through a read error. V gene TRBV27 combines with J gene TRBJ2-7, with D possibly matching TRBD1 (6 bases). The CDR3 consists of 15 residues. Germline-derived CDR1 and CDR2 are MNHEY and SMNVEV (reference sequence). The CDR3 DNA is TGCGCCAGCAGTTGGGGGCAGGGAAGGTCCTACGAACAGTACTTC. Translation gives CASSWGQGRSYEQYF.

The CDR3 coding sequence is TGCAGTGCTAGAGATCCGATCGGTGGTACTGAAGCTTTCTTT. Translated: CSARDPIGGTEAFF. The rearrangement joins TRBV20-1 to TRBJ1-1; D not resolved. V was clipped by 0 bases and J by 5 bases, with 13 bases between them. Germline CDR1 is DFQATT and CDR2 is SNEGSKA (reference sequence). This CDR3 has 14 residues.

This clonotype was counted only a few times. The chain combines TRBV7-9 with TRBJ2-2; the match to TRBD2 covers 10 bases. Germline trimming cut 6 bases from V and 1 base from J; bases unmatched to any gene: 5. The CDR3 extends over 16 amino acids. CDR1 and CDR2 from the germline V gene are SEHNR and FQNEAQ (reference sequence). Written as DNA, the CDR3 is TGTGCCAGCAGGACTCTAGCGGGGGTGAACACCGGGGAGCTGTTTTTT. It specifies CASRTLAGVNTGELFF.